This is a list of T cell receptor beta chains from one sample in a study of T cell changes during pregnancy in multiple sclerosis. The table came from immunoSEQ multiplex PCR; TCRdb's copy has only in-frame clones and leaves some out. The data contain under 40,000 clones, 85% to 95% of them singletons. The sequencing here drew on CD8+ T cells from peripheral blood mononuclear cells, taken in the third trimester of pregnancy. Receptors originate from a female donor with multiple sclerosis, enrolled in a pregnancy study. CDR3s include the opening cysteine and the closing phenylalanine or tryptophan. Fields, in order: CDR3 DNA, CDR3 protein, D gene, J gene, clone size, V gene. The D gene is left open where the match is weak. Not every row has a clone size; where given, it reads once, few, many or a size class.

CDR3 DNA: TGTGCCAACTTGGGGCAGGGCGGCTATGGCTACACCTTC
CDR3 protein: CANLGQGGYGYTF
D gene: .
J gene: TRBJ1-2
clone size: once
V gene: TRBV2

CDR3 DNA: TGCAGCGTGGGGACAGGGAACACCTACGAGCAGTACTTC
CDR3 protein: CSVGTGNTYEQYF
D gene: TRBD1
J gene: TRBJ2-7
clone size: .
V gene: TRBV29-1

CDR3 DNA: TGTGCCAGCAGCTTCCGACCGGGGGGGAGCAGAGAGACCCAGTACTTC
CDR3 protein: CASSFRPGGSRETQYF
D gene: TRBD2
J gene: TRBJ2-5
clone size: .
V gene: TRBV11-1

CDR3 DNA: TGTGCCAGCAGCCATGACAATGAGCAGTTCTTC
CDR3 protein: CASSHDNEQFF
D gene: .
J gene: TRBJ2-1
clone size: .
V gene: TRBV6-5

CDR3 DNA: TGTGCCAGCAGTTATATTACTGAAGCTTTCTTT
CDR3 protein: CASSYITEAFF
D gene: .
J gene: TRBJ1-1
clone size: .
V gene: TRBV6-5

CDR3 DNA: TGTGCCAGCAGTGAATCGCGGGGGGGACGGAACTATGGCTACACCTTC
CDR3 protein: CASSESRGGRNYGYTF
D gene: .
J gene: TRBJ1-2
clone size: once
V gene: TRBV6-1

CDR3 DNA: TGTGCCAGCAGTGAAGTTTTAGCGGGGGGCCAAGAGACCCAGTACTTC
CDR3 protein: CASSEVLAGGQETQYF
D gene: TRBD2
J gene: TRBJ2-5
clone size: .
V gene: TRBV6-1

CDR3 DNA: TGTGCCAGCAGTGATTACCCTCAAGCCGAGACCGGGGAGCTGTTTTTT
CDR3 protein: CASSDYPQAETGELFF
D gene: .
J gene: TRBJ2-2
clone size: .
V gene: TRBV6-4

CDR3 DNA: TGTGCCAGCTCACCACCACCCGAGACAGGGAACTATGGCTACACCTTC
CDR3 protein: CASSPPPETGNYGYTF
D gene: TRBD1
J gene: TRBJ1-2
clone size: .
V gene: TRBV18

CDR3 DNA: TGTGCCTGGGGGAACAGGGCCAATAAGTACGAGCAGTACTTC
CDR3 protein: CAWGNRANKYEQYF
D gene: .
J gene: TRBJ2-7
clone size: .
V gene: TRBV30

CDR3 DNA: TGTGCCAGCGCGAGGACAGGGGATGAGCAGTTCTTC
CDR3 protein: CASARTGDEQFF
D gene: TRBD1
J gene: TRBJ2-1
clone size: few
V gene: TRBV4-2

CDR3 DNA: TGTGCCAGCAGCCCTGGGACAGGGGCCTATAATTCACCCCTCCACTTT
CDR3 protein: CASSPGTGAYNSPLHF
D gene: TRBD1
J gene: TRBJ1-6
clone size: .
V gene: TRBV5-5

CDR3 DNA: TGTGCCAGCAGCCCCTCATTTAGTACAGGGGGCAATCAGCCCCAGCATTTT
CDR3 protein: CASSPSFSTGGNQPQHF
D gene: TRBD1
J gene: TRBJ1-5
clone size: .
V gene: TRBV7-9

CDR3 DNA: TGTGCCAGCAGTGCATTGGGACAGAGCCAACTGAACACTGAAGCTTTCTTT
CDR3 protein: CASSALGQSQLNTEAFF
D gene: TRBD1
J gene: TRBJ1-1
clone size: .
V gene: TRBV25-1

CDR3 DNA: TGTGCCAGTAGTATAGTGGGCAGGGACTACACCTTC
CDR3 protein: CASSIVGRDYTF
D gene: .
J gene: TRBJ1-2
clone size: .
V gene: TRBV19

CDR3 DNA: TGTGCCAGCAGTTTATCGCCGGGATCCTACGAGCAGTACTTC
CDR3 protein: CASSLSPGSYEQYF
D gene: .
J gene: TRBJ2-7
clone size: .
V gene: TRBV27

CDR3 DNA: TGTGCCAGCAGCCCATGGACTAGCGGGGGGTACGAGCAGTACTTC
CDR3 protein: CASSPWTSGGYEQYF
D gene: TRBD2
J gene: TRBJ2-7
clone size: .
V gene: TRBV7-9

CDR3 DNA: TGTGCCAGCAGCTTAGGATCCGGGGGATTAAACAATGAGCAGTTCTTC
CDR3 protein: CASSLGSGGLNNEQFF
D gene: .
J gene: TRBJ2-1
clone size: .
V gene: TRBV7-9

CDR3 DNA: TGTGCCAGCAGCTTAGCCGCACTGACCGGGTCCCCGGTGGAGGAGCAGTTCTTC
CDR3 protein: CASSLAALTGSPVEEQFF
D gene: .
J gene: TRBJ2-1
clone size: .
V gene: TRBV7-6

CDR3 DNA: TGTGCCAGCAGGGGGACTAGCGGGGGTTCCCCCAAAAACATTCAGTACTTC
CDR3 protein: CASRGTSGGSPKNIQYF
D gene: TRBD2
J gene: TRBJ2-4
clone size: .
V gene: TRBV13

CDR3 DNA: TGTGCCAGCAGTGACGGGAATGAGCAGTTCTTC
CDR3 protein: CASSDGNEQFF
D gene: .
J gene: TRBJ2-1
clone size: .
V gene: TRBV6-1

CDR3 DNA: TGTGCCAGCAGTTCGGGACTGCGGGTCAATGAGCAGTTCTTC
CDR3 protein: CASSSGLRVNEQFF
D gene: .
J gene: TRBJ2-1
clone size: .
V gene: TRBV27

CDR3 DNA: TGCGCCAGCAGCCAGAACCGGGGCTCGAGAGGGAGGAATTCACCCCTCCACTTT
CDR3 protein: CASSQNRGSRGRNSPLHF
D gene: .
J gene: TRBJ1-6
clone size: once
V gene: TRBV4-1

CDR3 DNA: TGTGCCAGCAGAGGGGACAGGGAAGTAGATGAGCAGTTCTTC
CDR3 protein: CASRGDREVDEQFF
D gene: TRBD1
J gene: TRBJ2-1
clone size: few
V gene: TRBV6-4

CDR3 DNA: TGTGCCAGCAGTGCGGGACAGGGATCGACCGGGGAGCTGTTTTTT
CDR3 protein: CASSAGQGSTGELFF
D gene: TRBD1
J gene: TRBJ2-2
clone size: .
V gene: TRBV6-4

CDR3 DNA: TGCAGCGTTGAAGGGGGGACAGGTACTGAAGCTTTCTTT
CDR3 protein: CSVEGGTGTEAFF
D gene: TRBD1
J gene: TRBJ1-1
clone size: .
V gene: TRBV29-1

CDR3 DNA: TGTGCCAGTAGCCATAGCGGGGGGACCAATGAGCAGTTCTTC
CDR3 protein: CASSHSGGTNEQFF
D gene: TRBD2
J gene: TRBJ2-1
clone size: .
V gene: TRBV19

CDR3 DNA: TGTGCCAGCAGTGAAGCTAGGGGGACTGAAGCTTTCTTT
CDR3 protein: CASSEARGTEAFF
D gene: .
J gene: TRBJ1-1
clone size: few
V gene: TRBV6-1

CDR3 DNA: TGTGCCACTAAAGGGACAGTTGCGCAGTACTTC
CDR3 protein: CATKGTVAQYF
D gene: TRBD1
J gene: TRBJ2-4
clone size: .
V gene: TRBV2

CDR3 DNA: TGTGCCAGCAGCCAGTATATCGGGACAGTGAACACCGGGGAGCTGTTTTTT
CDR3 protein: CASSQYIGTVNTGELFF
D gene: TRBD1
J gene: TRBJ2-2
clone size: .
V gene: TRBV4-2

CDR3 DNA: TGTGCCAGCAGTGACGGCTCTCAGGCAAATGAGCAGTTCTTC
CDR3 protein: CASSDGSQANEQFF
D gene: .
J gene: TRBJ2-1
clone size: .
V gene: TRBV6-4

CDR3 DNA: TGTGCCTGGAGTGGTCAGGGACTAGCTTCCCACAATGAGCAGTTCTTC
CDR3 protein: CAWSGQGLASHNEQFF
D gene: TRBD2
J gene: TRBJ2-1
clone size: .
V gene: TRBV30

CDR3 DNA: TGTGCCAGCTCGCTTAGCGGGGGAGAGACCCAGTACTTC
CDR3 protein: CASSLSGGETQYF
D gene: TRBD2
J gene: TRBJ2-5
clone size: .
V gene: TRBV7-3

CDR3 DNA: TGTGCCAGCAGCTTGGCTGGGACTAGCGGGGGGAGGGGGCAGTTCTTC
CDR3 protein: CASSLAGTSGGRGQFF
D gene: TRBD2
J gene: TRBJ2-1
clone size: .
V gene: TRBV5-6

CDR3 DNA: TGTGCCACCAGCACGGGCGGGGGGGGCGATGAGCAGTTCTTC
CDR3 protein: CATSTGGGGDEQFF
D gene: TRBD2
J gene: TRBJ2-1
clone size: .
V gene: TRBV15

CDR3 DNA: TGTGCCAGCAGTTTGAGATCGAACTATGGCTACACCTTC
CDR3 protein: CASSLRSNYGYTF
D gene: .
J gene: TRBJ1-2
clone size: .
V gene: TRBV27

CDR3 DNA: TGTGCCAGCACGGACGGGGAGATGATTGAAAAACTGTTTTTT
CDR3 protein: CASTDGEMIEKLFF
D gene: .
J gene: TRBJ1-4
clone size: .
V gene: TRBV25-1

CDR3 DNA: TGTGCCAGCAGTTTTGGAGGGATCGCTAACTATGGCTACACCTTC
CDR3 protein: CASSFGGIANYGYTF
D gene: .
J gene: TRBJ1-2
clone size: .
V gene: TRBV27

CDR3 DNA: TGTGCCAGCAGTTCAGGGGGCGAGGGAAACACCATATATTTT
CDR3 protein: CASSSGGEGNTIYF
D gene: TRBD1
J gene: TRBJ1-3
clone size: .
V gene: TRBV6-5

CDR3 DNA: TGTGCCAGTAGTCTGGGACTAGCGGGGCGAAATGAACCGTTCTTC
CDR3 protein: CASSLGLAGRNEPFF
D gene: TRBD2
J gene: TRBJ2-1
clone size: .
V gene: TRBV19